The sample holds a few counts of the clone carrying this T cell receptor (beta chain). The record originates from a study of shared clonotypes between healthy human individuals. Turning to the study itself: The composition of the donors was two women and a few men aged 18 to 49.

Deep was the level used in running the assay. Sequencing was performed with immunoSEQ multiplex PCR; in TCRdb, only in-frame clones are kept and a portion is missing. The sample lists about 2.4 million clones, roughly 92% seen once, with around 0.15% in the top ten. Trimming left V 5 bases short and J 2 bases short, with 10 bases between. The CDR3 consists of 15 residues. Germline V gene lookup returns CDR1 SGHVS and CDR2 FNYEAQ. The CD4+ fraction was divided into a CD45RA+ naive subset and a CD45RA-negative memory subset. The sequence was obtained from a young man in good health. The source material was naive CD4+ T cells sorted from blood. As for subset: CD45RA+ positively selected. This chain joins TRBV7-6 and TRBJ1-6; TRBD1 is a possible D gene (6 bases). The CDR3 here is CASSQGNAYNSPLHF. The CDR3 region has the DNA TGTGCCAGCAGCCAGGGGAATGCCTATAATTCACCCCTCCACTTT. Supplemented by reference TRBV7-6 and TRBJ1-6, the full variable domain reads GAGVSQSPRYKVTKRGQDVALRCDPISGHVSLYWYRQALGQGPEFLTYFNYEAQQDKSGLPNDRFSAERPEGSISTLTIQRTEQRDSAMYRCASSQGNAYNSPLHFGNGTRLTVT.